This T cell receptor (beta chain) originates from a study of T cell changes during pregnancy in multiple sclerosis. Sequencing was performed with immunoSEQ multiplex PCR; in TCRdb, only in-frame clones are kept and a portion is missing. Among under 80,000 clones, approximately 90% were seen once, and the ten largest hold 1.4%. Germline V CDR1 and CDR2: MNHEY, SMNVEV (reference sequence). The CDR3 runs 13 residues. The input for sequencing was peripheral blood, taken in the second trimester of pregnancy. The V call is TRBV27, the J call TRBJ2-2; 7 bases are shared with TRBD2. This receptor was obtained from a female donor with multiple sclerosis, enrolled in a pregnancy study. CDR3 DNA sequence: TGTGCTATCGGGGGGACCAACACCGGGGAGCTGTTTTTT. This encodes CAIGGTNTGELFF.